This T cell receptor (beta chain) was found in a study of shared clonotypes between healthy human individuals. Repertoires were generated with immunoSEQ multiplex PCR, while TCRdb's copy carries only in-frame clones and drops some. Among nearly 2 million clones, about 95% were seen once, and the ten largest hold roughly 1%. Selected positively for CCR7 and CD45RO-negative, naive CD8 cells excluded terminally differentiated effector memory CD45RA+ cells. The length of the CDR3 is 15 residues. From germline, CDR1 is SNHLY and CDR2 FYNNEI. The V and J ends lost 6 bases and 4 bases respectively, with 18 bases between them.

The clonotype comes from a man aged 18-30 years in good health. The specimen sequenced was naive CD8+ T cells sorted from blood. The J gene is TRBJ1-2, the V gene TRBV2; TRBD1 is a possible D gene (5 bases). In nucleotides, the CDR3 is TGTGCCAGCAGGGGGTTAACTCAGGGCTCCTATGGCTACACCTTC. This sequence encodes CASRGLTQGSYGYTF.